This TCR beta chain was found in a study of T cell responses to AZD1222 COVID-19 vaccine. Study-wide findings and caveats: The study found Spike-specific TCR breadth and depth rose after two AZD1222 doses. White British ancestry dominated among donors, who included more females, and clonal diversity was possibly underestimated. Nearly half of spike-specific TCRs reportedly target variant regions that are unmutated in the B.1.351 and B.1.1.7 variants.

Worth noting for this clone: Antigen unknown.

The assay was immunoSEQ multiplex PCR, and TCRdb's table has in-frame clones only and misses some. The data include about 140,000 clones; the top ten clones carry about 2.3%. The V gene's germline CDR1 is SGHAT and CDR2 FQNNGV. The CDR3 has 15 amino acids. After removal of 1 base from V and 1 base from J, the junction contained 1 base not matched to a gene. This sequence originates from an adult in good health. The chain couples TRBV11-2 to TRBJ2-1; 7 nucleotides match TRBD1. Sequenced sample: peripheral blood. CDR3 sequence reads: CASSLARGSYNEQFF. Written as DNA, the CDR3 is TGTGCCAGCAGCTTAGCCAGGGGGTCCTACAATGAGCAGTTCTTC.